This TCR beta chain came from a study of blood T cell repertoires in COVID-19. On the study more broadly: Acute-phase and convalescent COVID-19 samples originated in the United States, Italy and Spain. Nucleic acid was either cDNA or gDNA, and it came from T cells, B-cell-depleted T cells, or PBMCs.

This CDR3 region has 13 residues. V gave up 1 base and J gave up 1 base, with 7 bases separating them. Germline lookup yields CDR1 GTSNPN and CDR2 SVGIG (reference sequence). This clone appeared once. Authors' analysis steps: By means of reference gene primer amplification, nucleated cell counts were estimated. The table came from immunoSEQ multiplex PCR; TCRdb's copy has only in-frame clones and leaves some out. V and J calls and clone size follow that table, whereas D and trimming were derived from the DNA. Altogether roughly 100,000 clones are present, roughly 90% being singletons, with the ten largest covering 4% to 5%.

Sequencing input: peripheral blood. The sequence was obtained from a human donor with COVID-19, enrolled during active disease. The donor label of this sample is uncertain. The chain recombines TRBV30 with TRBJ1-1; TRBD1 might be the D (5 bases). The CDR3 reads CAWSGTGNTEAFF. For the CDR3, the DNA is TGTGCCTGGAGTGGAACAGGGAACACTGAAGCTTTCTTT. The full variable domain, in which reference TRBV30 and TRBJ1-1 provide the parts outside the CDR3, is SQTIHQWPATLVQPVGSPLSLECTVEGTSNPNLYWYRQAAGRGLQLLFYSVGIGQISSEVPQNLSASRPQDRQFILSSKKLLLSDSGFYLCAWSGTGNTEAFFGQGTRLTVV.